This TCR beta chain comes out of a study of T cells expressing NK-cell markers. Study-wide background: Sorted CD3+CD56-NKG2C+, CD3+CD56+NKG2C+ and CD3+CD56+NKG2C- T cells supplied the TCR beta repertoires. Sequencing covered eight donors, seven HCMV-seropositive and one seronegative. Study results and caveats: In a group of about 6 donors, dominant NKG2C+ clonotypes represented 1.0-7.0% of CD8+ T cells.

Note on this clonotype: The antigen is not known.

A 5'RACE template switching approach incorporating UMIs was used to make TCR beta cDNA. Using the 5' RACE reads, TCRdb records one entry per CDR3 protein without DNA. The sample totals about 160,000 distinct CDR3 sequences. This CDR3 is 14 amino acids long. In germline, CDR1 is SGHRS, CDR2 YFSETQ. The sequence was obtained from a woman between 18 and 75 years old in good health. The sequenced sample consisted of blood T cells: a sorted CD56 or NKG2C T cell subset, CD4+ or CD8+ T cells, or bulk PBMC T cells (not recorded which). The chain carries TRBV5-1 and TRBJ1-1; TCRdb gives TRBD1 as the D gene, but with no DNA this cannot be confirmed. The CDR3 region is CASSSRDSTTEAFF.